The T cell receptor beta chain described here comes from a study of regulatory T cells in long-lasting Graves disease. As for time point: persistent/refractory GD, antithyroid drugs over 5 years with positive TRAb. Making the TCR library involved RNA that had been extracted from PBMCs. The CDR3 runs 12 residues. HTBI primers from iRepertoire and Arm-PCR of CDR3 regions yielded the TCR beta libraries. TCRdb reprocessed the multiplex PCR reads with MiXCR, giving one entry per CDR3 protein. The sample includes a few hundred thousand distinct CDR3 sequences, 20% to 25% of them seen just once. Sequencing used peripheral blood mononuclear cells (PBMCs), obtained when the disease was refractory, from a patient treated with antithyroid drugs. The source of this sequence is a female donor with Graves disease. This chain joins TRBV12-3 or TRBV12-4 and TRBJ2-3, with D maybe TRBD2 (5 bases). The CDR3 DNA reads TGTGCGACCAGCGGTAGCACAGATACGCAGTATTTT. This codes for CATSGSTDTQYF.